The 25 T cell receptor beta chains in this list originate from one sample, sequenced in a study of human T cells and chemical hapten exposure (dated by TCRdb to about 2021). The time point label, as the study defines it: patch test 2, 6 weeks after DPC sensitization. This sample's treatment or condition label indicates: therapeutic diphenylcyclopropenone sensitization with weekly scalp DPC. The receptor library was made with RACE. The sequencer listed for this sample is NextSeq 500. The public reads were quality trimmed at Q25 with fastp and then assembled into clones with MiXCR by TCRdb, keeping productive beta chains. Every distinct CDR3 protein forms one entry, paired with its most common genes and DNA. In this sample the table shows more than 75,000 distinct CDR3 sequences, around 9.6% of which occur a single time. The ten largest clones take up 2.5% of the sample. The sequencing used whole blood, collected in connection with sensitization to the hapten diphenylcyclopropenone (DPC). Receptors were obtained from a woman under 40 with alopecia areata. Some clones in this sample may be carry-over from other donors' samples.

The genes are TRBV2 and TRBJ2-5; 8 bases line up with TRBD1. The CDR3 totals 16 residues. Germline V gene sequence: CDR1 SNHLY, CDR2 FYNNEI. V shed 5 bases, J shed 4 bases, and the junction held 12 bases outside the gene matches. The CDR3 loop is CASSRSRTGWRETQYF. For the CDR3, the DNA is TGTGCCAGCAGTAGGTCCCGGACAGGGTGGCGAGAGACCCAGTACTTC.

This clonotype was detected many times. The rearrangement uses TRBV11-2 and TRBJ2-3; 13 bases agree with TRBD2. Losses at the gene ends were 1 base for V and 3 bases for J; bases not matched to a gene: 16. CDR1 is SGHAT, CDR2 FQNNGV, per germline. CDR3 length: 21 residues. The CDR3 DNA reads TGTGCCAGCAGCTTAGTAATGGGATTCGAGACTAGCGGGAGGCCAACAGATACGCAGTATTTT. Protein product: CASSLVMGFETSGRPTDTQYF.

This clonotype was seen a handful of times. The chain couples TRBV28 to TRBJ2-7; TRBD1 or TRBD2 may be the D gene (7 bases each). Looked up from germline, CDR1 is MDHEN and CDR2 is SYDVKM. This CDR3 contains 13 residues. With 9 bases removed from V and 6 bases from J, the gap between germline ends came to 18 bases. The CDR3 region has the DNA TGTGCCAGTAGGGGAGGGGGCGAGATCGAGCAGTACTTC. Translation gives CASRGGGEIEQYF.

This chain uses TRBV11-2 with TRBJ1-6; possibly TRBD1 for D (5 bases). The CDR3 extends over 14 amino acids. V lost 2 bases, J lost 7 bases, and 9 bases lay in between. Per the germline V gene, CDR1 is SGHAT and CDR2 is FQNNGV. CDR3 nucleotides: TGTGCCAGCAGCTTAAGACAGTGGAATTCACCCCTCCACTTT. Encoded protein: CASSLRQWNSPLHF.

This clonotype was seen at least ten times. V is TRBV4-3 and J is TRBJ2-2; no definite D call. There are 16 residues in the CDR3. Germline V lookup: CDR1 LGHNA, CDR2 YSLEER. V lost 2 bases, J lost 5 bases, and 15 bases lay in between. The CDR3 is CASSQPPETPTGELFF. The CDR3 DNA reads TGCGCCAGCAGCCAACCTCCTGAAACCCCTACCGGGGAGCTGTTTTTT.

This clonotype was picked up many times. The chain uses TRBV12-3 or TRBV12-4 and TRBJ2-3; 9 bases map to TRBD1. Trimming cost V 6 bases and J 0 bases; bases outside gene matches: 7. The CDR3 loop spans 16 amino acids. The CDR3 region is CASRAGQGLSTDTQYF. For the CDR3, the DNA is TGTGCCAGCAGGGCCGGACAGGGGTTGAGCACAGATACGCAGTATTTT.

The genes are TRBV12-3 or TRBV12-4 and TRBJ2-2; D unresolved. Deletions cut 1 base from V and 6 bases from J, with 6 bases between. CDR3 size: 13 residues. The CDR3 DNA is TGTGCCAGCAGTTTAGTCAGTGCCGGGGAGCTGTTTTTT. Protein sequence: CASSLVSAGELFF.

A word on this clonotype: This may stem from a read error, because a much larger clone lies one nucleotide away. The chain has TRBV10-2 and TRBJ1-5; D might be TRBD1 (5 bases). The CDR3 runs 14 residues. Germline CDR1 reads WSHSY; CDR2 reads SAAADI. CDR3: CASSDQGPNQPRHF. The CDR3 DNA reads as TGCGCCAGCAGTGACCAGGGTCCCAATCAGCCCCGGCATTTT.

The V gene is TRBV10-3, the J gene TRBJ2-5, with D hard to call. The CDR3 runs 13 residues. V was shortened by 5 bases and J by 2 bases, with 9 bases between the two germline ends. CDR1 and CDR2 from the germline V gene are ENHRY and SYGVKD. CDR3 coding DNA: TGTGCCATCAGTCTCCAGGTTCAAGAGACCCAGTACTTC. It yields the protein CAISLQVQETQYF.

At least ten counts were recorded for this clonotype. The chain joins TRBV5-1 to TRBJ2-2, with TRBD1 matching over 7 bases. The CDR3 sequence is 13 residues long. V trimming: 7 bases; J trimming: 4 bases; junction bases outside the gene matches: 4. Germline assignment: CDR1 SGHRS and CDR2 YFSETQ. The CDR3 coding sequence is TGCGCCAGCGCCCGGGACAGCACCGGGGAGCTGTTTTTT. It encodes CASARDSTGELFF.

V gene TRBV7-8 combines with J gene TRBJ2-3, with 11 bases that match TRBD2. CDR3 length equals 20 residues. Germline V lookup: CDR1 SGHVS, CDR2 FQNEAQ. Germline trimming cut 5 bases from V and 1 base from J; bases unmatched to any gene: 17. DNA of the CDR3: TGTGCCAGCAGCCCCGGGGTAGCGGGGGGGCGGGGGTCTGGCACAGATACGCAGTATTTT. Its translation is CASSPGVAGGRGSGTDTQYF.

This clonotype has just a few counts. Here the CDR3 reads CATSVLETSGRITDTQYF. The CDR3 region has the DNA TGTGCCACCAGCGTCCTCGAGACTAGCGGGAGGATCACAGATACGCAGTATTTT. This chain uses TRBV15 with TRBJ2-3; TRBD2 aligns across 13 bases. Per germline, CDR1 LNHNV and CDR2 YYDKDF (reference sequence). This CDR3 spans 18 amino acids. With 5 bases clipped from V and 2 bases from J, the junction kept 10 bases outside the gene matches.

A few counts support this clonotype. It is likely a read error, because the conserved phenylalanine at the end of the CDR3 is missing. It is unclear where the CDR3 begins or ends on the DNA, so no DNA is shown, and the CDR3 is as TCRdb lists it. This chain uses TRBV4-1 with TRBJ2-7; the table calls TRBD1, which could not be checked here. Germline CDR1 MGHRA, CDR2 YSYEKL. Both ends counted, the CDR3 spans 10 residues. The CDR3 here is CASSDRRHAT.

This clonotype was seen many times. J is TRBJ2-5 and V is TRBV7-7, with D possibly TRBD1 on 7 matching bases. The V gene's germline CDR1 is SSHAT and CDR2 FNYEAQ (reference sequence). Trimming removed 2 bases from V and 5 bases from J, with 12 bases in between. The CDR3 has 14 amino acids. The CDR3: CASSLRTGGETQYF. The CDR3 DNA sequence: TGTGCCAGCAGCTTAAGGACAGGAGGGGAGACCCAGTACTTC.

The chain combines TRBV5-4 with TRBJ2-1; 9 nucleotides align to TRBD2. V shed 5 bases and J 2 bases; nucleotides not matched to a gene: 8. Germline CDR1 SGHNT, CDR2 YYREEE (reference sequence). This CDR3 is built from 16 residues. In DNA, the CDR3 is TGTGCCAGCAGGGGTAGACTAGCGGAGGCCTACAATGAGCAGTTCTTC. Translation gives CASRGRLAEAYNEQFF.

This rearrangement joins TRBV5-1 to TRBJ2-1, with TRBD1 identical over 8 bases. Germline lookup yields CDR1 SGHRS and CDR2 YFSETQ. The CDR3 is made up of 16 amino acids. V was pared by 4 bases and J by 2 bases, with 8 bases of the junction left unmatched. CDR3 sequence (DNA): TGCGCCAGCAGCCCTGGACAGGGAATCACCTACAATGAGCAGTTCTTC. Translated, it gives CASSPGQGITYNEQFF.

This clonotype has at least ten counts. The gene calls are TRBV20-1 and TRBJ1-2; D might be TRBD1 (5 bases). The CDR3 sequence is 14 residues long. Germline V gene data show CDR1 as DFQATT and CDR2 as SNEGSKA (reference sequence). Trimming left V 0 bases short and J 6 bases short, with 14 bases between. The CDR3 bases are TGCAGTGCTAGAGATGTGGAGGGGCATCATGGCTACACCTTC. Translation: CSARDVEGHHGYTF.

This clonotype was seen at least ten times. V is TRBV11-3 and J is TRBJ2-1, with D hard to call. Per germline, CDR1 SGHNT and CDR2 YENEEA. CDR3 length: 14 amino acids. V lost 5 bases to trimming and J lost 4 bases, with 12 bases between them. CDR3 sequence (DNA): TGTGCCAGCAGCCGTGGTGGAGAATACAATGAGCAGTTCTTC. The encoded protein is CASSRGGEYNEQFF.

This clonotype was recorded at least ten times. The chain recombines TRBV29-1 with TRBJ2-1; tentatively, D is TRBD1 (6 bases). Germline CDR1 is SQVTM and CDR2 is ANQGSEA. V was trimmed by 6 bases and J by 4 bases, leaving 13 bases between them. The CDR3 has 13 amino acids. CDR3 region: CSVGIDRYNEQFF. The DNA of the CDR3 is TGCAGCGTGGGAATAGACAGGTACAATGAGCAGTTCTTC.

This clonotype has just a few counts. This chain's CDR3 is CASSFGKGTTETQYF. CDR3 DNA sequence: TGTGCCAGCAGTTTCGGGAAGGGGACGACAGAGACCCAGTACTTC. The V call is TRBV27, the J call TRBJ2-5; D possibly uses TRBD1 or TRBD2 (5 bases each). V was pared by 3 bases and J by 4 bases, with 15 bases between. Germline-derived CDR1 and CDR2 are MNHEY and SMNVEV (reference sequence). The CDR3 runs 15 residues.

This clonotype showed up many times. CDR3 sequence (DNA): TGTGCCAGCAGCGTAGGGGCAGGGTGGGATGAAAAACTGTTTTTT. As protein: CASSVGAGWDEKLFF. The chain joins TRBV9 to TRBJ1-4; D possibly corresponds to TRBD1 (5 bases). The CDR3 covers 15 residues. V gave up 0 bases and J gave up 6 bases, with 12 bases separating them. CDR1 SGDLS and CDR2 YYNGEE come from the germline V gene.

The V gene is TRBV29-1, the J gene TRBJ2-1, with a possible D match to TRBD1 (6 bases). This CDR3 region has 13 residues. Germline assignment: CDR1 SQVTM and CDR2 ANQGSEA. Deletions cut 6 bases from V and 5 bases from J, with 14 bases between. DNA of the CDR3: TGCAGCGTACGCCGGGACACTAACAATGAGCAGTTCTTC. Its translation: CSVRRDTNNEQFF.

This clonotype came up many times. The chain is built from TRBV2 and TRBJ2-7, with D tentatively TRBD1 or TRBD2 (5 bases each). The CDR3 spans 15 residues. V was cut by 8 bases and J by 0 bases, with 17 bases left in between. In germline, CDR1 is SNHLY, CDR2 FYNNEI. The CDR3 spells CASWFGTAISYEQYF. The CDR3 DNA sequence: TGTGCCAGCTGGTTCGGGACGGCCATCTCCTACGAGCAGTACTTC.

This clonotype appeared a few times. The rearrangement links TRBV28 to TRBJ2-5; D assignment may be TRBD1 or TRBD2 (7 bases each). V was cut by 7 bases and J by 2 bases, with 11 bases left in between. CDR1 and CDR2 (germline): MDHEN, SYDVKM. The CDR3 runs to 13 residues. The CDR3 sequence is CASKAGQQETQYF. CDR3 coding DNA: TGTGCCAGCAAAGCGGGACAGCAAGAGACCCAGTACTTC.

The CDR3 sequence: CSASGTEGETQYF. The DNA for the CDR3 is TGCAGTGCTAGTGGGACGGAGGGAGAGACCCAGTACTTC. The V and J genes are TRBV20-1 and TRBJ2-5; possible D gene TRBD2, 6 bases. Looked up from germline, CDR1 is DFQATT and CDR2 is SNEGSKA (reference sequence). There are 13 residues in the CDR3. Trimming shortened V by 3 bases and J by 4 bases, and 12 bases separated the two germline ends.